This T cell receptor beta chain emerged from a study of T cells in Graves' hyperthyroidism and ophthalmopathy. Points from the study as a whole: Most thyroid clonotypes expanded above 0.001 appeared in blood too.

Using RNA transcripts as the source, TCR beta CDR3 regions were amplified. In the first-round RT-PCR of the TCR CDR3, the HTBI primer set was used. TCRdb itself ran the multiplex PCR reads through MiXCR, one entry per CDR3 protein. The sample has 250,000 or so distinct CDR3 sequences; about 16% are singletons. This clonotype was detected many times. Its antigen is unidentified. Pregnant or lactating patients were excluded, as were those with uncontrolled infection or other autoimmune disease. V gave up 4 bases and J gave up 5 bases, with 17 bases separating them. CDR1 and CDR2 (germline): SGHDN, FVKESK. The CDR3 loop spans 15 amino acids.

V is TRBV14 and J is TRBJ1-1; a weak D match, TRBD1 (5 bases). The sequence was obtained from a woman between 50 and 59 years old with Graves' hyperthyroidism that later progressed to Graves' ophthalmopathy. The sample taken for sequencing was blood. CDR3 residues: CASSRSRGWGTEAFF. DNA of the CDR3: TGTGCCAGCAGCCGCTCAAGGGGTTGGGGAACTGAAGCTTTCTTT.